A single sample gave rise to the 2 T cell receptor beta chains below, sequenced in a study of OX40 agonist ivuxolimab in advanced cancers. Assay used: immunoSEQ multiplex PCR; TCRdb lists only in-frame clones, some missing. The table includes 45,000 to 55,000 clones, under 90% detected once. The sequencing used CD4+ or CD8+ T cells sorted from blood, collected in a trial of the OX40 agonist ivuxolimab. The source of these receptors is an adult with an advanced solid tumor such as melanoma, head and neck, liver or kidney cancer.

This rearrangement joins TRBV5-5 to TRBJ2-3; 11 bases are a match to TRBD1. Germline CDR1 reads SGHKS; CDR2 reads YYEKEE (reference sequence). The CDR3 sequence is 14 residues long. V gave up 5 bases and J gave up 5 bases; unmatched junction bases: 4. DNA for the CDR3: TGTGCCAGCAGTGGGACAGGGGGTTTAGATACGCAGTATTTT. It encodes CASSGTGGLDTQYF.

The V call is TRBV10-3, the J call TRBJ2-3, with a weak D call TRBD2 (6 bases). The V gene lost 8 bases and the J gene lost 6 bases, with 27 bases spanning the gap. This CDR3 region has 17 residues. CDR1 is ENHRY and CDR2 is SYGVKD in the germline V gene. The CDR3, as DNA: TGTGCCATCCGGACGACTTCTAGCGAAGACCACATCGATACGCAGTATTTT. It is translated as CAIRTTSSEDHIDTQYF.